What follows is one TCR beta chain and its context. The antigen remains undetermined. The entry originates in a study of Graves' ophthalmopathy and Graves' hyperthyroidism. Findings of the study overall: Blood also harbored most expanded thyroid clonotypes above 0.001 frequency.

The CDR3 spans 18 residues. The J segment lost 5 bases and the V segment lost 1 base, leaving 16 bases of the junction unmatched. The germline V gene has CDR1 MGHRA and CDR2 YSYEKL. Amplified TCR beta CDR3 regions were obtained using RNA transcripts as template. First-round RT-PCR employed HTBI primers, with a second-round multiplex PCR after it. TCRdb re-called the multiplex PCR reads through MiXCR, storing one row per CDR3 protein. Of roughly 500,000 distinct CDR3 sequences in the sample, approximately 14% were seen once. Certain patients, namely those with other autoimmune diseases, uncontrolled infections, pregnancy or lactation, were excluded.

The sequence was obtained from a woman aged 25-40 years with Graves' ophthalmopathy. The chain carries TRBV4-1 and TRBJ1-1; 7 bases agree with TRBD1. Sequencing was performed on blood. For the CDR3, the DNA is TGCGCCAGCAGCCAAGCCGCACTCGGACAGGTGGGAGGAACTGAAGCTTTCTTT. Residues: CASSQAALGQVGGTEAFF.